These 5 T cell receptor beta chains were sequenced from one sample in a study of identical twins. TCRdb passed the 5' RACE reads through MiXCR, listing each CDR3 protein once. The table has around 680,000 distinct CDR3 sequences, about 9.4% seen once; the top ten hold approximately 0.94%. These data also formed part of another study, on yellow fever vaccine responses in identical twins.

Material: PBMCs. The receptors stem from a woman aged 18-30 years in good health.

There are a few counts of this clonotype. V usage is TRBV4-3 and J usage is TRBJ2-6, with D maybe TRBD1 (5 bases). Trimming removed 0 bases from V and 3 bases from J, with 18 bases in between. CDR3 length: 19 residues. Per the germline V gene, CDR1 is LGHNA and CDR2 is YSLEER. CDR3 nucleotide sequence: TGCGCCAGCAGCCAAGATGTGGCAGGGCCAGGAATTGGGGCCAACGTCCTGACTTTC. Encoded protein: CASSQDVAGPGIGANVLTF.

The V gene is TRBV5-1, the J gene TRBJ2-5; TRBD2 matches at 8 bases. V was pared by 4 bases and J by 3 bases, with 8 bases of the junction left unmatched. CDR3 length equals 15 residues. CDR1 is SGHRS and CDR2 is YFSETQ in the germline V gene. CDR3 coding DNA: TGCGCCAGCAGCATCGGGACTAGATTAGAAGAGACCCAGTACTTC. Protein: CASSIGTRLEETQYF. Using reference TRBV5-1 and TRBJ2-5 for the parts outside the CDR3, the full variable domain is KAGVTQTPRYLIKTRGQQVTLSCSPISGHRSVSWYQQTPGQGLQFLFEYFSETQRNKGNFPGRFSGRQFSNSRSEMNVSTLELGDSALYLCASSIGTRLEETQYFGPGTRLLVL.

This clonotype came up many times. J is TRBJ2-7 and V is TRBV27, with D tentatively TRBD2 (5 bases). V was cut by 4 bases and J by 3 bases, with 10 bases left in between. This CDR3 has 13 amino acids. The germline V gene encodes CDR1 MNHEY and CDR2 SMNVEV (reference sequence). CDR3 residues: CASSSGLDYEQYF. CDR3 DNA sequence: TGTGCCAGCAGTTCCGGACTTGACTACGAGCAGTACTTC.

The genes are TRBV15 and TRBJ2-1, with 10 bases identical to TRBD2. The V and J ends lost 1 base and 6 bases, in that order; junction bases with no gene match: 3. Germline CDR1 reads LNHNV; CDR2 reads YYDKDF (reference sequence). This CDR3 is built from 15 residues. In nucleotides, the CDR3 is TGTGCCACCAGCAGAGGAGCGGGAGGGCCCAATGAGCAGTTCTTC. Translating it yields CATSRGAGGPNEQFF.

CDR3 region: CASSQDNNRVETQYF. DNA of the CDR3: TGCGCCAGCAGCCAAGATAATAACAGGGTAGAGACCCAGTACTTC. The chain couples TRBV4-3 to TRBJ2-5; TRBD1 is a possible D gene (6 bases). This CDR3 spans 15 amino acids. Trimming took off 0 bases at V and 4 bases at J, with 12 bases between the two ends. Germline CDR1 reads LGHNA; CDR2 reads YSLEER.